The 8 T cell receptor beta chains reported below all come from one sample, sequenced in a study of blood T cells in healthy people across ages. Then a second PCR, running about 6 to 11 cycles, was carried out with a sample-barcoded 5' primer and a J-beta primer mix. TCRdb reprocessed the 5' RACE reads via MiXCR and lists one record per CDR3 protein. The sample records hundreds of thousands of distinct CDR3 sequences, around 54% being singletons. Material for sequencing was blood. The receptor set was obtained from a man in his 60s in good health.

This clonotype was observed a handful of times. The rearrangement links TRBV20-1 to TRBJ2-3, with D possibly being TRBD1 or TRBD2 (6 bases each). This CDR3 is 11 amino acids long. V gave up 8 bases and J gave up 7 bases, with 13 bases separating them. Germline V gene data show CDR1 as DFQATT and CDR2 as SNEGSKA (reference sequence). CDR3: CSTGGENTQYF. As DNA, the CDR3 is TGCAGTACCGGGGGCGAAAATACGCAGTATTTT.

In this sample, this clonotype turned up once. The chain recombines TRBV7-9 with TRBJ2-2; D is uncertain. Trimming took 4 bases from V and 0 from J, leaving 12 bases between them. CDR3 size: 16 residues. Looked up from germline, CDR1 is SEHNR and CDR2 is FQNEAQ (reference sequence). The CDR3 nucleotides read TGTGCCAGCAGCTCCCCCGCCCCCTCGAACACCGGGGAGCTGTTTTTT. Encoded protein: CASSSPAPSNTGELFF. Full variable domain (rest looked up from reference TRBV7-9 and TRBJ2-2): DTGVSQNPRHKITKRGQNVTFRCDPISEHNRLYWYRQTLGQGPEFLTYFQNEAQLEKSRLLSDRFSAERPKGSFSTLEIQRTEQGDSAMYLCASSSPAPSNTGELFFGEGSRLTVL.

The rearrangement links TRBV10-3 to TRBJ2-1, with 13 positions matching TRBD2. The V segment lost 3 bases and the J segment 3 bases; nucleotides outside the gene matches: 11. Germline CDR1 and CDR2: ENHRY and SYGVKD. The CDR3 is 19 amino acids. The CDR3: CAISDGAGTSGAFYNEQFF. The DNA of the CDR3 is TGTGCCATCAGTGATGGCGCCGGGACTAGCGGGGCCTTCTACAATGAGCAGTTCTTC.

The CDR3 nucleotides read TGCGCCAGCAGCTTGGCGGGACTTTTCGGAGGTGAGCAGTTCTTC. It is translated as CASSLAGLFGGEQFF. The V and J genes are TRBV5-1 and TRBJ2-1, with TRBD2 as a possible D gene (6 bases). V lost 0 bases, J lost 9 bases, and 16 bases lay in between. CDR3 length: 15 amino acids. Per germline, CDR1 SGHRS and CDR2 YFSETQ.

V usage is TRBV10-3 and J usage is TRBJ2-2; 8 bases match TRBD1. CDR1 is ENHRY, CDR2 SYGVKD, per germline. The length of the CDR3 is 15 residues. V gave up 7 bases and J gave up 3 bases; unmatched junction bases: 7. Here the CDR3 reads CAINPGQGHTGELFF. In nucleotides, the CDR3 is TGTGCCATCAACCCAGGACAGGGCCACACCGGGGAGCTGTTTTTT.

This chain connects TRBV18 to TRBJ2-5; 9 nucleotides agree with TRBD1. The CDR3 totals 14 residues. V shed 6 bases, J shed 2 bases, and the junction held 4 bases outside the gene matches. Germline V gene sequence: CDR1 KGHSH, CDR2 LQKENI. CDR3 sequence: CASSRDRDQETQYF. The DNA of the CDR3 is TGTGCCAGCTCGCGGGACAGGGATCAAGAGACCCAGTACTTC.

A word on this clonotype: Its ends do not fully match the called genes, so a read error is possible. This chain connects TRBV5-1 to TRBJ2-3; TRBD2 is a possible D gene (6 bases). This CDR3 is built from 15 residues. Germline assignment: CDR1 SGHRS and CDR2 YFSETQ. CDR3 sequence reads: CASSWVATSTDAQYF. CDR3 in DNA: TGCGCCAGCAGCTGGGTAGCAACTAGCACAGATGCGCAGTATTTT.

This chain's CDR3 is CASSRGLTSQDTQYF. The CDR3 nucleotides are TGCGCCAGCAGCCGGGGGCTAACCTCTCAAGATACGCAGTATTTT. The rearrangement joins TRBV5-1 to TRBJ2-3; D may correspond to TRBD1 or TRBD2 (6 bases each). The V gene's germline CDR1 is SGHRS and CDR2 YFSETQ. Between the trimmed V and J ends, which lost 4 bases and 5 bases, there was a span of 17 bases. The CDR3 loop spans 15 amino acids. Variable domain in full (rest from reference TRBV5-1 and TRBJ2-3): KAGVTQTPRYLIKTRGQQVTLSCSPISGHRSVSWYQQTPGQGLQFLFEYFSETQRNKGNFPGRFSGRQFSNSRSEMNVSTLELGDSALYLCASSRGLTSQDTQYFGPGTRLTVL.